The 10 T cell receptor beta chains below all came from one sample that was sequenced in a study of T cell repertoires in cytomegalovirus infection. One entry per CDR3 protein, called by TCRdb with MiXCR from the reads. The sample has some 270,000 distinct CDR3 sequences, about a sixth seen once. Sequences were obtained from CD8+ T cells from PBMCs. The receptors originated from a human donor in good health (CMV status not recorded). Some clones in this sample may be carry-over from other donors' samples.

V and J are TRBV19 and TRBJ2-1, with unresolved D. The V and J ends lost 6 bases and 8 bases respectively, with 14 bases between them. Germline CDR1 and CDR2: LNHDA and SQIVND (reference sequence). The CDR3 covers 13 residues. The CDR3 reads CASRVQATDEQFF. In DNA form, the CDR3 reads TGTGCCAGTAGGGTCCAGGCAACCGATGAGCAGTTCTTC.

This clonotype was recorded at least ten times. V is TRBV7-9 and J is TRBJ1-6; tentatively, D is TRBD1 (6 bases). This CDR3 is 15 amino acids long. Per the germline V gene, CDR1 is SEHNR and CDR2 is FQNEAQ (reference sequence). V was cut by 1 base and J by 6 bases, with 10 bases left in between. The CDR3 is CASSLGGAGNSPLHF. CDR3 DNA: TGTGCCAGCAGCTTAGGGGGGGCAGGTAATTCACCCCTCCACTTT.

The rearrangement uses TRBV7-6 and TRBJ1-1; D ambiguous. Germline CDR1 reads SGHVS; CDR2 reads FNYEAQ. CDR3 size: 16 residues. V lost 1 base to trimming and J lost 1 base, with 13 bases between them. CDR3 loop: CASSLVAAGRNTEAFF. CDR3 DNA: TGTGCCAGCAGCTTAGTGGCCGCAGGTCGGAACACTGAAGCTTTCTTT.

There are a few counts of this clonotype. The rearrangement joins TRBV11-2 to TRBJ1-1; D perhaps matches TRBD1 (5 bases). Deletions cut 1 base from V and 0 bases from J, with 21 bases between. The V gene's germline CDR1 is SGHAT and CDR2 FQNNGV. The CDR3 runs to 19 residues. Here the CDR3 reads CASSLVRGPYDLMNTEAFF. The CDR3 DNA sequence: TGTGCCAGCAGCTTAGTCCGGGGCCCGTACGACCTCATGAACACTGAAGCTTTCTTT.

This clonotype appeared many times. The genes are TRBV7-9 and TRBJ1-2; tentative D call: TRBD1 (6 bases). Deletions cut 4 bases from V and 4 bases from J, with 19 bases between. Germline-derived CDR1 and CDR2 are SEHNR and FQNEAQ (reference sequence). This CDR3 region has 16 residues. The CDR3 nucleotides are TGTGCCAGCAGCTCCCCCCCGGGGGCTGGATTCTATGGCTACACCTTC. Protein: CASSSPPGAGFYGYTF.

The chain recombines TRBV15 with TRBJ2-1; 9 nucleotides agree with TRBD1. Unmatched junction bases numbered 5, after V lost 4 bases and J lost 4 bases. CDR3 length: 15 residues. The germline V gene has CDR1 LNHNV and CDR2 YYDKDF (reference sequence). The CDR3 region is CATSMGTGQYNEQFF. CDR3 sequence (DNA): TGTGCCACCAGCATGGGGACAGGGCAATACAATGAGCAGTTCTTC.

This chain uses TRBV4-1 with TRBJ1-4, with D possibly being TRBD1 (5 bases). Germline V CDR1 and CDR2: MGHRA, YSYEKL. V was shortened by 0 bases and J by 5 bases, with 13 bases between the two germline ends. The CDR3 has 16 amino acids. The CDR3 DNA reads as TGCGCCAGCAGCCAAGATCCCCAGGGACGGAATGAAAAACTGTTTTTT. Its translation: CASSQDPQGRNEKLFF.

The V call is TRBV20-1, the J call TRBJ2-1, with 14 bases that match TRBD2. The CDR3 is made up of 11 amino acids. Trimming at V came to 6 bases and at J to 14 bases, leaving 3 bases not matched to a gene. The germline V gene encodes CDR1 DFQATT and CDR2 SNEGSKA (reference sequence). DNA for the CDR3: TGCAGTGCCACGGGACTAGCGGGGGAGTTCTTC. Its protein is CSATGLAGEFF.

This clonotype showed up many times. This rearrangement joins TRBV6-5 to TRBJ1-4; 8 bases fit TRBD1. CDR3 length equals 16 residues. Germline CDR1 is MNHEY and CDR2 is SVGAGI. The V segment lost 0 bases and the J segment 6 bases; nucleotides outside the gene matches: 6. The CDR3 nucleotides are TGTGCCAGCAGTTACTCACAGGGGGTCCCTGATGAAAAACTGTTTTTT. This encodes CASSYSQGVPDEKLFF.

J is TRBJ1-1 and V is TRBV7-9; D is perhaps TRBD1 (5 bases). CDR3 size: 15 residues. V was cut by 5 bases and J by 3 bases, with 16 bases left in between. Germline CDR1 SEHNR, CDR2 FQNEAQ (reference sequence). In DNA form, the CDR3 reads TGTGCCAGCAGCGCCCGACCGGGAGGGGACACTGAAGCTTTCTTT. The encoded protein is CASSARPGGDTEAFF.